Listed below are T cell receptor beta chains from one sample, sequenced in a study of blood T cell repertoires in COVID-19. TCRdb's table, derived via immunoSEQ multiplex PCR, lists solely in-frame clones and lacks some. The profile shows 130,000 or so clones, around 89% of them singletons. The specimen sequenced was peripheral blood. Source of these receptors: a human donor in a cohort sampled during active COVID-19. CDR3s include the opening cysteine and the closing phenylalanine or tryptophan. A D gene is named only where the DNA matches it firmly. Clone size is not always given. Where it is, it says once, few, many or a class for expanded clones.

clone size: NA; V gene: TRBV2; J gene: TRBJ1-1; D gene: TRBD1; CDR3 DNA: TGTGCCAGCAACCGGGACAGGGGGCATAGCACTGAAGCTTTCTTT; CDR3 protein: CASNRDRGHSTEAFF
clone size: NA; V gene: TRBV5-6; J gene: TRBJ1-2; D gene: NA; CDR3 DNA: TGTGCCAGCAGCTCGGGGACTAACTATGGCTACACCTTC; CDR3 protein: CASSSGTNYGYTF
clone size: NA; V gene: TRBV7-9; J gene: TRBJ1-1; D gene: TRBD1; CDR3 DNA: TGTGCCAGCAGCTTGGGACCAGGGGGTGGAACTGAAGCTTTCTTT; CDR3 protein: CASSLGPGGGTEAFF
clone size: NA; V gene: TRBV10-3; J gene: TRBJ1-1; D gene: NA; CDR3 DNA: TGTGCCATCAGTGAGTCGGGGGGTGACACTGAAGCTTTCTTT; CDR3 protein: CAISESGGDTEAFF
clone size: NA; V gene: TRBV3-1/TRBV3-2; J gene: TRBJ1-5; D gene: NA; CDR3 DNA: TGTGCCAGCAGCCAAGGATCACTTGATCAGCCCCAGCATTTT; CDR3 protein: CASSQGSLDQPQHF
clone size: NA; V gene: TRBV2; J gene: TRBJ1-4; D gene: NA; CDR3 DNA: TGTGCCAGCAAGGGGAGGCCGGGTAATGAAAAACTGTTTTTT; CDR3 protein: CASKGRPGNEKLFF
clone size: NA; V gene: TRBV6-5; J gene: TRBJ2-7; D gene: TRBD2; CDR3 DNA: TGTGCCAGCAGTCCAACTAGCGGGACGCCCTACGAGCAGTACTTC; CDR3 protein: CASSPTSGTPYEQYF
clone size: NA; V gene: TRBV5-1; J gene: TRBJ2-1; D gene: NA; CDR3 DNA: TGCGCCAGCAGCTCGATTCCTAGGAGAGACAATGAGCAGTTCTTC; CDR3 protein: CASSSIPRRDNEQFF
clone size: NA; V gene: TRBV25-1; J gene: TRBJ2-7; D gene: TRBD2; CDR3 DNA: TGTGCCAGCAGTGCCCAGGGGTTAGCGGGAGTTGGAGAGCAGTACTTC; CDR3 protein: CASSAQGLAGVGEQYF
clone size: few; V gene: TRBV5-1; J gene: TRBJ1-3; D gene: TRBD1; CDR3 DNA: TGCGCCAGCAGCTTGGGCCGACAGGGAGCTGGAAACACCATATATTTT; CDR3 protein: CASSLGRQGAGNTIYF
clone size: NA; V gene: TRBV28; J gene: TRBJ1-2; D gene: TRBD1; CDR3 DNA: TGTGCCAGCAGTCAGGATTACAGGGGTGCAGGCGGCTACACCTTC; CDR3 protein: CASSQDYRGAGGYTF
clone size: NA; V gene: TRBV4-2; J gene: TRBJ2-1; D gene: TRBD2; CDR3 DNA: TGTGCCAGCAGCCAAGTGGGAGAACTAGCGGGAGAGAATGAGCAGTTCTTC; CDR3 protein: CASSQVGELAGENEQFF
clone size: NA; V gene: TRBV28; J gene: TRBJ1-6; D gene: NA; CDR3 DNA: TGTGCCAGCAGTTTAAGCATCCAGGGAAATTCACCCCTCCACTTT; CDR3 protein: CASSLSIQGNSPLHF
clone size: NA; V gene: TRBV5-1; J gene: TRBJ2-5; D gene: NA; CDR3 DNA: TGCGCCAGCAGCTCCCAGGGTGTGGAGACCCAGTACTTC; CDR3 protein: CASSSQGVETQYF
clone size: once; V gene: TRBV29-1; J gene: TRBJ2-7; D gene: TRBD2; CDR3 DNA: TGCAGCGTCCCCGGGACTAGCGGTCCCTACGAGCAGTACTTC; CDR3 protein: CSVPGTSGPYEQYF
clone size: NA; V gene: TRBV5-5; J gene: TRBJ2-7; D gene: NA; CDR3 DNA: TGTGCCAGCAGCCGGACGGTGGGGAGCGAGCAGTACTTC; CDR3 protein: CASSRTVGSEQYF
clone size: NA; V gene: TRBV9; J gene: TRBJ2-7; D gene: TRBD2; CDR3 DNA: TGTGCCAGCAGCGCCAGTTCAGCGGGGCTGAGCTCCTACGAGCAGTACTTC; CDR3 protein: CASSASSAGLSSYEQYF
clone size: NA; V gene: TRBV6-1; J gene: TRBJ2-5; D gene: NA; CDR3 DNA: TGTGCCAGCAGTGAAGGGTTCCAGGGGACCAAGACCCAGTACTTC; CDR3 protein: CASSEGFQGTKTQYF
clone size: NA; V gene: TRBV27; J gene: TRBJ2-1; D gene: NA; CDR3 DNA: TGTGCCAGCAGTTTTGGGGCTGAGCAGTTCTTC; CDR3 protein: CASSFGAEQFF
clone size: few; V gene: TRBV9; J gene: TRBJ2-2; D gene: NA; CDR3 DNA: TGTGCCAGCAGCGTGCAGGGTGACACCGGGGAGCTGTTTTTT; CDR3 protein: CASSVQGDTGELFF
clone size: NA; V gene: TRBV5-4; J gene: TRBJ1-4; D gene: NA; CDR3 DNA: TGTGCCACCCAGTCTCTAAAAGGGGATGAAAAACTGTTTTTT; CDR3 protein: CATQSLKGDEKLFF
clone size: NA; V gene: TRBV5-1; J gene: TRBJ2-5; D gene: NA; CDR3 DNA: TGCGCCAGCAGCTTGTTTGGGGGCCCCAAAGAGACCCAGTACTTC; CDR3 protein: CASSLFGGPKETQYF
clone size: NA; V gene: TRBV2; J gene: TRBJ2-1; D gene: NA; CDR3 DNA: TGTGCCAGCAGCCCCCAGTACAATGAGCAGTTCTTC; CDR3 protein: CASSPQYNEQFF
clone size: NA; V gene: TRBV11-2; J gene: TRBJ2-2; D gene: TRBD2; CDR3 DNA: TGTGCCAGCAGCTTGGAAGCGGGGGGGCTGGCCGGGGAGCTGTTTTTT; CDR3 protein: CASSLEAGGLAGELFF
clone size: few; V gene: TRBV9; J gene: TRBJ2-7; D gene: NA; CDR3 DNA: TGTGCCAGCAGCGTAGCACCCGCGGACGAGCAGTACTTC; CDR3 protein: CASSVAPADEQYF
clone size: once; V gene: TRBV5-1; J gene: TRBJ1-5; D gene: NA; CDR3 DNA: TGCGCCAGCAGCTTTGGCGGGGATTCTAGGAATCAGCCCCAGCATTTT; CDR3 protein: CASSFGGDSRNQPQHF
clone size: NA; V gene: TRBV2; J gene: TRBJ2-1; D gene: TRBD2; CDR3 DNA: TGTGCCACTCGGGGGGGCGGTGAGCAGTTCTTC; CDR3 protein: CATRGGGEQFF
clone size: NA; V gene: TRBV11-2; J gene: TRBJ2-1; D gene: NA; CDR3 DNA: TGTGCCAGCAGCCCAAAGGGGGGGACCTACAATGAGCAGTTCTTC; CDR3 protein: CASSPKGGTYNEQFF
clone size: NA; V gene: TRBV28; J gene: TRBJ2-2; D gene: NA; CDR3 DNA: TGTGCCAGCGCCGGGACTTCGAACACCGGGGAGCTGTTTTTT; CDR3 protein: CASAGTSNTGELFF
clone size: NA; V gene: TRBV7-2; J gene: TRBJ2-7; D gene: NA; CDR3 DNA: TGTGCCAGCAGCTTGGGACTTATAAACTACGAGCAGTACTTC; CDR3 protein: CASSLGLINYEQYF
clone size: many; V gene: TRBV25-1; J gene: TRBJ2-1; D gene: NA; CDR3 DNA: TGTGCCAGCAGTGAATATGGGGCAGGGTATGAGCAGTTCTTC; CDR3 protein: CASSEYGAGYEQFF
clone size: NA; V gene: TRBV19; J gene: TRBJ2-1; D gene: TRBD1; CDR3 DNA: TGTGCCAGTAGTAAAGGGGGCAGGGGATATAATGAGCAGTTCTTC; CDR3 protein: CASSKGGRGYNEQFF
clone size: NA; V gene: TRBV5-5; J gene: TRBJ1-3; D gene: TRBD1; CDR3 DNA: TGTGCCAGCAGTTCGGGACAGCTAGGAAACACCATATATTTT; CDR3 protein: CASSSGQLGNTIYF
clone size: NA; V gene: TRBV5-4; J gene: TRBJ2-3; D gene: TRBD2; CDR3 DNA: TGTGCCAGCAGTCCGGGACTAGCGGGGGGGCGGGGCACAGATACGCAGTATTTT; CDR3 protein: CASSPGLAGGRGTDTQYF
clone size: NA; V gene: TRBV5-1; J gene: TRBJ2-7; D gene: NA; CDR3 DNA: TGCGCCAGCAGCTTCGAGAGGAGCGACGAGCAGTACTTC; CDR3 protein: CASSFERSDEQYF
clone size: once; V gene: TRBV9; J gene: TRBJ1-3; D gene: NA; CDR3 DNA: TGTGCCAGCCAGGATGGACTGGCTGGAAACACCATATATTTT; CDR3 protein: CASQDGLAGNTIYF
clone size: few; V gene: TRBV5-6; J gene: TRBJ2-7; D gene: TRBD2; CDR3 DNA: TGTGCCAGCAGCGCCCCTGTACTAGCGGGGTTCCTCGAGCAGTACTTC; CDR3 protein: CASSAPVLAGFLEQYF
clone size: NA; V gene: TRBV6-2/TRBV6-3; J gene: TRBJ2-1; D gene: TRBD2; CDR3 DNA: TGTGCCAGCAGCCCTCCAAGACTAGCGGGCCACTACAATGAGCAGTTCTTC; CDR3 protein: CASSPPRLAGHYNEQFF